A selection of T cell receptor beta chains follows, all from one sample in a study of CD8 T cells in Susac syndrome. TCRdb re-called the immunoSEQ multiplex PCR reads with MiXCR, one entry per CDR3 protein. The data hold hundreds of thousands of distinct CDR3 sequences, with 93% observed a single time. The sequenced sample was CD4+ T cells from PBMCs. The receptors here all came from a human donor with multiple sclerosis. The CDR3 runs from the conserved cysteine through the conserved F or W. The D gene is left open where the match is weak. Clone size, where shown, is once, few, many, or a class for clones that have expanded.

-,TRBJ2-2,-,TRBV15,CATSRDRGRSGELFF,TGTGCCACCAGCAGAGATAGGGGACGGTCCGGGGAGCTGTTTTTT
TRBD1,TRBJ1-4,once,TRBV27,CASSQYPGGDEKLFF,TGTGCCAGCAGCCAGTACCCAGGGGGCGACGAAAAACTGTTTTTT
-,TRBJ2-5,-,TRBV30,CATGKPGIETQYF,TGTGCCACTGGAAAACCGGGGATAGAGACCCAGTACTTC
-,TRBJ1-2,-,TRBV2,CASNRDKPYGYTF,TGTGCCAGCAATCGGGACAAGCCCTATGGCTACACCTTC
-,TRBJ2-3,-,TRBV12-3/TRBV12-4,CASSPPGLGTDTQYF,TGTGCCAGCAGTCCGCCGGGACTCGGCACAGATACGCAGTATTTT
TRBD2,TRBJ2-3,-,TRBV24-1,CATSVGGAGTDTQYF,TGTGCCACCAGTGTGGGAGGGGCCGGCACAGATACGCAGTATTTT
-,TRBJ1-2,once,TRBV29-1,CSVGVTNYGYTF,TGCAGCGTTGGGGTAACCAACTATGGCTACACCTTC
-,TRBJ1-1,once,TRBV10-1,CASSDSNTEAFF,TGCGCCAGCAGCGACTCGAACACTGAAGCTTTCTTT
TRBD1,TRBJ1-2,-,TRBV5-1,CASSWGTGANYGYTF,TGCGCCAGCAGCTGGGGGACAGGCGCTAACTATGGCTACACCTTC
-,TRBJ2-3,-,TRBV5-5,CASSFSGLLADTQYF,TGTGCCAGCAGCTTCTCGGGCCTATTGGCAGATACGCAGTATTTT
-,TRBJ2-7,-,TRBV6-1,CASSPQEPPNEQYF,TGTGCCAGCAGCCCACAGGAGCCCCCGAACGAGCAGTACTTC
TRBD2,TRBJ2-2,-,TRBV20-1,CSASIERGGIVGELFF,TGCAGTGCTAGCATCGAGCGGGGGGGCATCGTCGGGGAGCTGTTTTTT
TRBD2,TRBJ2-1,-,TRBV7-3,CASSFPGGKYNEQFF,TGTGCCAGCAGCTTCCCGGGGGGGAAGTACAATGAGCAGTTCTTC
-,TRBJ2-5,-,TRBV5-6,CASTLGPQETQYF,TGTGCCAGCACCTTGGGACCTCAAGAGACCCAGTACTTC
TRBD1,TRBJ2-7,-,TRBV19,CASSFSTGVSYEQYF,TGTGCCAGTAGTTTTTCGACAGGGGTCTCCTACGAGCAGTACTTC
TRBD2,TRBJ2-5,-,TRBV5-1,CASSLAGTTETQYF,TGCGCCAGCAGCTTAGCCGGGACTACAGAGACCCAGTACTTC
-,TRBJ2-2,-,TRBV7-8,CASSPRVAGELFF,TGTGCCAGCAGCCCGAGGGTAGCCGGGGAGCTGTTTTTT
-,TRBJ1-5,-,TRBV7-2,CASSLDSYNQPQHF,TGTGCCAGCAGTTTGGACAGCTACAATCAGCCCCAGCATTTT
TRBD1,TRBJ1-1,-,TRBV14,CASSPLGQGNTEAFF,TGTGCCAGCAGCCCCCTGGGACAGGGGAACACTGAAGCTTTCTTT
-,TRBJ2-3,-,TRBV2,CASSGLVTDTQYF,TGTGCCAGCAGTGGTTTGGTCACAGATACGCAGTATTTT
TRBD2,TRBJ2-1,-,TRBV5-6,CASSPLISGSSYNEQFF,TGTGCCAGCAGCCCTCTCATTAGCGGGAGCTCCTACAATGAGCAGTTCTTC
-,TRBJ1-1,-,TRBV5-1,CASSLAAGLNTEAFF,TGCGCCAGCAGCTTGGCCGCTGGGTTGAACACTGAAGCTTTCTTT
-,TRBJ1-6,-,TRBV6-5,CASSYSLGQDNSPLHF,TGTGCCAGCAGTTACTCGCTGGGTCAGGATAATTCACCCCTCCACTTT
TRBD2,TRBJ2-1,-,TRBV6-5,CASSYSSGTTHGNEQFF,TGTGCCAGCAGTTACTCCTCCGGGACTACCCACGGCAATGAGCAGTTCTTC
-,TRBJ2-5,-,TRBV5-6,CASSLVGWQNTQYF,TGTGCCAGCAGCTTGGTGGGGTGGCAGAACACCCAGTACTTC
-,TRBJ2-5,once,TRBV3-1,CASSQDMGVRETQYF,TGTGCCAGCAGCCAAGATATGGGGGTTCGGGAGACCCAGTACTTC
TRBD1,TRBJ1-5,-,TRBV19,CASSTPPRQGGNQPQHF,TGTGCCAGTAGTACCCCCCCAAGACAGGGCGGCAATCAGCCCCAGCATTTT
TRBD1,TRBJ1-5,-,TRBV20-1,CSARRDRGLDSNQPQHF,TGCAGTGCTAGACGGGACAGGGGCCTTGATAGCAATCAGCCCCAGCATTTT
-,TRBJ1-2,-,TRBV5-6,CASSLERGRGYTF,TGTGCCAGCAGCTTGGAGAGGGGACGCGGCTACACCTTC
-,TRBJ2-2,-,TRBV3-1,CASSQDRQARGTGELFF,TGTGCCAGCAGCCAAGATCGGCAGGCGAGGGGAACCGGGGAGCTGTTTTTT
-,TRBJ2-1,-,TRBV6-5,CASSYGVSNEQFF,TGTGCCAGCAGTTACGGAGTATCAAATGAGCAGTTCTTC
-,TRBJ2-3,-,TRBV5-1,CASSLAPTSSVVDTQYF,TGCGCCAGCAGCTTGGCTCCTACTTCGTCAGTGGTGGATACGCAGTATTTT
-,TRBJ2-7,-,TRBV5-1,CASSLGGDREQYF,TGCGCCAGCAGCTTGGGGGGGGATCGCGAGCAGTACTTC
-,TRBJ1-2,-,TRBV10-3,CATATDANYGYTF,TGTGCCACGGCGACAGACGCTAACTATGGCTACACCTTC
-,TRBJ1-4,once,TRBV3-1,CASSQDITLGEKLFF,TGTGCCAGCAGCCAAGATATCACTCTCGGGGAAAAACTGTTTTTT
-,TRBJ2-1,-,TRBV20-1,CSARETWSYNEQFF,TGCAGTGCCCGTGAGACGTGGTCCTACAATGAGCAGTTCTTC
-,TRBJ2-4,-,TRBV23-1,CASSHFRGKSAKNIQYF,TGCGCCAGCAGTCATTTTAGGGGGAAAAGTGCCAAAAACATTCAGTACTTC
TRBD2,TRBJ2-3,-,TRBV7-9,CASSLGGRATDTQYF,TGTGCCAGCAGCTTGGGCGGGAGGGCCACAGATACGCAGTATTTT
TRBD2,TRBJ2-3,-,TRBV20-1,CSAKLAGQDTQYF,TGCAGTGCCAAACTAGCGGGACAAGATACGCAGTATTTT
-,TRBJ1-1,-,TRBV27,CASSDIPRRGLDTEAFF,TGTGCCAGCAGTGATATCCCCCGGCGGGGGTTGGACACTGAAGCTTTCTTT
-,TRBJ2-5,-,TRBV7-7,CASSLEVGRGETQYF,TGTGCTAGCAGCTTAGAGGTCGGCAGGGGAGAGACCCAGTACTTC
TRBD1,TRBJ2-4,-,TRBV7-8,CASSLEGQDVDIQYF,TGTGCCAGCAGCTTAGAGGGACAGGATGTAGACATTCAGTACTTC
-,TRBJ2-2,-,TRBV7-2,CASRLQGPGELFF,TGTGCCAGCAGATTACAGGGTCCCGGGGAGCTGTTTTTT
TRBD1,TRBJ2-7,-,TRBV5-1,CASSKDRGWDEQYF,TGCGCCAGCAGCAAGGACAGGGGTTGGGACGAGCAGTACTTC
-,TRBJ1-4,-,TRBV29-1,CSVGSGQEKLFF,TGCAGCGTGGGGTCCGGACAGGAAAAACTGTTTTTT
TRBD1,TRBJ2-7,-,TRBV4-1,CASSQVYRGSYEQYF,TGCGCCAGCAGCCAAGTTTACAGGGGTTCCTACGAGCAGTACTTC
-,TRBJ1-4,-,TRBV5-4,CASSWAGQDNEKLFF,TGTGCCAGCAGCTGGGCAGGCCAGGATAATGAAAAACTGTTTTTT
-,TRBJ2-1,-,TRBV2,CASRSERLGKEQFF,TGTGCCAGCAGGAGTGAAAGGCTAGGGAAGGAGCAGTTCTTC
-,TRBJ1-1,-,TRBV19,CASSTGQGNTEAFF,TGTGCCAGTAGTACCGGACAAGGGAACACTGAAGCTTTCTTT
TRBD1,TRBJ2-7,-,TRBV4-1,CASSQGFGTDNYEQYF,TGCGCCAGCAGCCAGGGATTCGGGACAGATAATTACGAGCAGTACTTC
-,TRBJ1-5,few,TRBV20-1,CSARDNSNQPQHF,TGCAGTGCTAGAGACAATAGCAATCAGCCCCAGCATTTT